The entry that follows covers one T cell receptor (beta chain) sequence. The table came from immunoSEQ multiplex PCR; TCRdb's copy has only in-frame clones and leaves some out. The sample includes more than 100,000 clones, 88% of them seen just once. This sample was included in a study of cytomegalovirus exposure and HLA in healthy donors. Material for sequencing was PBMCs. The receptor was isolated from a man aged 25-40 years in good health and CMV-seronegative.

CDR3 bases: TGCGCCAGCAGCTTAATAACAGGGGGCGTACCCTATGGCTACACCTTC. This gives the protein CASSLITGGVPYGYTF. The V call is TRBV5-1, the J call TRBJ1-2; 9 bases fit TRBD1. The CDR3 has 16 residues. The germline V gene encodes CDR1 SGHRS and CDR2 YFSETQ. After removal of 2 bases from V and 4 bases from J, the junction contained 9 bases not matched to a gene.